This TCR beta chain was recovered during a study of CD8 T cells in ankylosing spondylitis (dated by TCRdb to between 2016 and 2019). Notes on the research overall: The study profiled T cell receptor beta repertoires in healthy donors and ankylosing spondylitis patients to find disease-linked TCR variants. Peripheral blood was sampled, and synovial fluid was additionally collected from ankylosing spondylitis patients. The whole study cohort included roughly 110 healthy donors and 25 ankylosing spondylitis patients. On the study overall, not on this receptor specifically: According to the report, matched synovial fluid samples from ankylosing spondylitis patients were significantly enriched for the disease-linked clones. Some motif variants were previously reported in synovial fluid and blood of reactive arthritis patients, suggesting common disease-initiation mechanisms. In peripheral blood, the disease-linked clones were found at relatively low frequencies and had a CD8+ phenotype. A TCR beta motif of several highly homologous amino acid variants appeared characteristic of blood from ankylosing spondylitis patients.

The sample was run on an Illumina HiSeq 2500. TCR beta libraries were prepared by quantitative 5'-RACE with molecular barcodes. Regarding the original processing steps: A new computational method based on a probabilistic model of VDJ rearrangement was used to identify disease-linked TCR variants. TCRdb handled the public reads itself, with Q25 trimming in fastp and clone calling in MiXCR, and kept productive beta chains. Each entry is one CDR3 protein sequence, shown with its most common DNA and genes. What appears here as the V and J calls and clone size reflects TCRdb's work, not the paper's. The sample contains about 360,000 distinct CDR3 sequences, around 20% of them found a single time. The top ten clonotypes cover 13% of the sample. Reading the germline V gene gives CDR1 MDHEN and CDR2 SYDVKM. V is clipped by 2 bases and J by 6 bases, and the sequence between their germline boundaries is 11 bases long. The CDR3, from cysteine to phenylalanine, totals 13 residues. Only the CDR3 DNA is retained, 39 bases long and in frame from the first base.

As for this clonotype: Which antigen it targets is not known. Per-nucleotide qualities are absent, and no much larger clonotype sits a single base away.

The chain joins TRBV28 to TRBJ2-7, with a tentative D gene TRBD2 over 5 matching bases. This receptor was identified in a male donor with ankylosing spondylitis or in good health (not recorded which). Sequenced material: blood, either unsorted or a sorted T cell fraction (not recorded which). In nucleotide form, the sequence is TGTGCCAGCAGTTTAACCGGGGTCAGCGAGCAGTACTTC. Protein translation: CASSLTGVSEQYF. Extended through the reference TRBV28 and TRBJ2-7 proteins, this CDR3 yields the full variable domain: DVKVTQSSRYLVKRTGEKVFLECVQDMDHENMFWYRQDPGLGLRLIYFSYDVKMKEKGDIPEGYSVSREKKERFSLILESASTNQTSMYLCASSLTGVSEQYFGPGTRLTVT.